These 5 T cell receptor beta chains were all obtained from the same sample, sequenced in a study of blood T cell repertoires in COVID-19. Data came from immunoSEQ multiplex PCR; TCRdb stores just in-frame clones and leaves some out. The sample holds around 100,000 clones, roughly 80% seen once. Material: peripheral blood. These receptors came from a man aged 70-80 years with active or convalescent COVID-19.

This clone was seen once. This chain uses TRBV2 with TRBJ2-5; 8 nucleotides align to TRBD1. V shed 6 bases, J shed 2 bases, and the junction held 8 bases outside the gene matches. The CDR3 runs 15 residues. The germline V gene has CDR1 SNHLY and CDR2 FYNNEI. Here the CDR3 DNA reads TGTGCCAGCAGCGGCGGGACAGGAAAACAAGAGACCCAGTACTTC. It yields the protein CASSGGTGKQETQYF.

The rearrangement links TRBV6-5 to TRBJ1-6; the D gene is possibly TRBD1 (5 bases). Between the trimmed V and J ends, which lost 6 bases and 5 bases, there was a span of 14 bases. Germline V gene lookup returns CDR1 MNHEY and CDR2 SVGAGI. The CDR3 consists of 15 residues. The CDR3 bases are TGTGCCAGCAGACCCCGGGGGGTCAATAATTCACCCCTCCACTTT. This codes for CASRPRGVNNSPLHF.

The chain joins TRBV6-5 to TRBJ2-7; 7 bases map to TRBD2. Germline V gives CDR1 MNHEY, CDR2 SVGAGI. CDR3 size: 14 residues. V lost 6 bases to trimming and J lost 5 bases; unmatched junction nucleotides: 10. CDR3 DNA sequence: TGTGCCAGCAGCCCCATGGGGGGGGTCGACGAGCAGTACTTC. This sequence encodes CASSPMGGVDEQYF.

This clone was observed a handful of times. The CDR3 nucleotides read TGTGCCAGCAGTGAGAGACAGGGTGTATACGAGCAGTACTTC. The encoded protein is CASSERQGVYEQYF. The rearrangement links TRBV2 to TRBJ2-7; 7 nucleotides match TRBD1. Germline V CDR1 and CDR2: SNHLY, FYNNEI. J lost 4 bases, V lost 3 bases, and 6 bases had no gene match. This CDR3 spans 14 amino acids.

This sequence joins TRBV6-2 or TRBV6-3 and TRBJ2-7; 9 nucleotides align to TRBD1. Germline CDR1 and CDR2: MNHEY and SVGEGT. This CDR3 comprises 15 residues. J was trimmed by 1 base and V by 4 bases; bases with no gene match: 5. CDR3 in amino acids: CASSFYDRGSYEQYF. CDR3 nucleotides: TGTGCCAGCAGTTTCTATGACAGGGGGTCCTACGAGCAGTACTTC.